The rows below give T cell receptor beta chains drawn from one sample of a study of cytomegalovirus exposure and HLA in healthy donors. Some clones are missing from TCRdb's copy, which holds only in-frame ones; the method was immunoSEQ multiplex PCR. The sample includes 150,000 to 200,000 clones, 85% of them seen just once. Sequenced: PBMCs. The receptors here all came from a man aged 25 to 40 in good health and CMV-seropositive. Each CDR3 is given with its conserved first and last residue. D genes are given only for firm matches. The size field is filled for only some rows; it gives once, few, many or a size class.

clone_size: .
cdr3_length: 15
j_call: TRBJ2-7
v_call: TRBV4-2
d_call: TRBD1
cdr3_aa: CASSQEGGRLYEQYF
cdr3_nt: TGTGCCAGCAGCCAAGAAGGGGGCCGCCTCTACGAGCAGTACTTC

clone_size: few
cdr3_length: 14
j_call: TRBJ1-5
v_call: TRBV10-3
d_call: .
cdr3_aa: CAISAAGGNQPQHF
cdr3_nt: TGTGCCATCAGCGCCGCAGGGGGCAATCAGCCCCAGCATTTT

clone_size: .
cdr3_length: 17
j_call: TRBJ2-5
v_call: TRBV11-2
d_call: TRBD2
cdr3_aa: CASSSRLVAGDQETQYF
cdr3_nt: TGTGCCAGCAGCTCCCGCCTTGTAGCGGGGGACCAAGAGACCCAGTACTTC

clone_size: once
cdr3_length: 15
j_call: TRBJ2-7
v_call: TRBV10-3
d_call: TRBD2
cdr3_aa: CAISPAGEERNEQYF
cdr3_nt: TGTGCCATCAGCCCTGCGGGGGAAGAAAGGAACGAGCAGTACTTC

clone_size: .
cdr3_length: 15
j_call: TRBJ1-2
v_call: TRBV7-9
d_call: TRBD1
cdr3_aa: CASSGVQGAHYGYTF
cdr3_nt: TGTGCCAGCAGCGGTGTACAGGGGGCCCACTATGGCTACACCTTC

clone_size: .
cdr3_length: 15
j_call: TRBJ1-5
v_call: TRBV18
d_call: TRBD1
cdr3_aa: CASSPGQESNQPQHF
cdr3_nt: TGTGCCAGCTCACCCGGACAGGAAAGCAATCAGCCCCAGCATTTT

clone_size: .
cdr3_length: 14
j_call: TRBJ2-1
v_call: TRBV7-9
d_call: .
cdr3_aa: CASSSPTRGHGQFF
cdr3_nt: TGTGCCAGTAGCAGCCCAACTCGGGGACACGGGCAGTTCTTC

clone_size: .
cdr3_length: 16
j_call: TRBJ1-4
v_call: TRBV9
d_call: .
cdr3_aa: CASSVEEEGEGEKLFF
cdr3_nt: TGTGCCAGCAGCGTAGAGGAGGAAGGGGAGGGGGAAAAACTGTTTTTT

clone_size: .
cdr3_length: 15
j_call: TRBJ2-7
v_call: TRBV4-1
d_call: TRBD2
cdr3_aa: CASSQTSDTAYEQYF
cdr3_nt: TGCGCCAGCAGCCAGACTAGCGACACAGCCTACGAGCAGTACTTC

clone_size: .
cdr3_length: 14
j_call: TRBJ2-1
v_call: TRBV7-9
d_call: TRBD2
cdr3_aa: CASSPQAGPNEQFF
cdr3_nt: TGTGCCAGCAGCCCCCAAGCGGGGCCCAATGAGCAGTTCTTC

clone_size: .
cdr3_length: 15
j_call: TRBJ2-5
v_call: TRBV5-4
d_call: TRBD1
cdr3_aa: CASSLKQGAGETQYF
cdr3_nt: TGTGCCAGCAGCTTAAAACAGGGGGCGGGGGAGACCCAGTACTTC

clone_size: .
cdr3_length: 14
j_call: TRBJ1-6
v_call: TRBV27
d_call: TRBD1
cdr3_aa: CASSLQGASSPLHF
cdr3_nt: TGTGCCAGCAGTTTACAGGGGGCAAGCTCACCCCTCCACTTT

clone_size: .
cdr3_length: 13
j_call: TRBJ2-1
v_call: TRBV19
d_call: TRBD1
cdr3_aa: CASARTGYNEQFF
cdr3_nt: TGTGCCTCGGCGCGGACAGGGTACAATGAGCAGTTCTTC

clone_size: .
cdr3_length: 14
j_call: TRBJ1-6
v_call: TRBV2
d_call: .
cdr3_aa: CASRRDAYNSPLHF
cdr3_nt: TGTGCCAGCAGGCGGGACGCCTATAATTCACCCCTCCACTTT